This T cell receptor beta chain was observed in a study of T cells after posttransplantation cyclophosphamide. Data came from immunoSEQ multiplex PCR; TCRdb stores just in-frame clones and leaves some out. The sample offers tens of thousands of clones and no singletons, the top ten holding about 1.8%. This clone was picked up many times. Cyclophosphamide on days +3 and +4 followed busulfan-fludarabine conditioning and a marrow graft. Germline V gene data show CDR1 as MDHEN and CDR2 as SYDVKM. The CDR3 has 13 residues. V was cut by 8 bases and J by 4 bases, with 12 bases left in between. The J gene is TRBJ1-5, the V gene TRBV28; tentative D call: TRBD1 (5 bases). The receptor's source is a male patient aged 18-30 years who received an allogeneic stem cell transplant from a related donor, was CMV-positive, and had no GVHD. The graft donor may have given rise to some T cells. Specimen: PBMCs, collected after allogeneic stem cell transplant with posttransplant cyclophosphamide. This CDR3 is CASLGGLNQPQHF. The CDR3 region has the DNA TGTGCCAGCCTCGGGGGGTTGAATCAGCCCCAGCATTTT.